This is a list of T cell receptor beta chains from one sample in a study of technical replicates of blood from a few donors. Libraries were prepared by immunoSEQ multiplex PCR; TCRdb keeps only in-frame clonotypes and omits some of them. The sample shows 75,000 to 95,000 clones, roughly 96% of them seen only once. Sequenced: T cells isolated from PBMCs. All receptors derive from a human donor in good health. CDR3s include the opening cysteine and the closing phenylalanine or tryptophan.

TRBV30,TRBJ1-5,CAWSVPGGQPQHF
TRBV28,TRBJ1-1,CASSKPREGAFF
TRBV4-1,TRBJ2-2,CASSQGLARGRTGELFF
TRBV7-8,TRBJ1-3,CASSPPGTGGRNTIYF
TRBV5-1,TRBJ2-1,CASSDLAGEGGNEQFF
TRBV19,TRBJ2-5,CASSLQGRETQYF
TRBV7-9,TRBJ2-7,CASSAGLTYEQYF
TRBV2,TRBJ1-6,CASATGEGYNPYQSPLHF
TRBV5-6,TRBJ2-2,CASSFVPGGELFF
TRBV9,TRBJ2-3,CASSATSGGYTDTQYF
TRBV9,TRBJ2-1,CASSVERDPLYNEQFF
TRBV5-1,TRBJ2-3,CASSLAAGTDTQYF
TRBV30,TRBJ2-5,CAWRILQETQYF
TRBV21-1,TRBJ2-2,CASRYGKQGNTGELFF
TRBV9,TRBJ2-3,CASSRTSGNTDTQYF
TRBV5-1,TRBJ2-5,CASSFTGVQETQYF
TRBV19,TRBJ1-1,CASRTRLGGPGTEAFF
TRBV6-1,TRBJ2-7,CASSEEAERWVYDEQYF
TRBV12-1,TRBJ2-6,CASSLQGAATSGANVLTF
TRBV4-1,TRBJ1-4,CASSSTGGDRYEKLFF
TRBV30,TRBJ1-2,CAWSAPYAGGGQGSYGYTF
TRBV5-1,TRBJ2-2,CASSLLGGTNTGELFF
TRBV4-1,TRBJ1-2,CASSQPTLRDRGYGYTF
TRBV27,TRBJ2-7,CASSSRTSGSYEQYF
TRBV27,TRBJ2-7,CASSGRGQGAKYF
TRBV7-9,TRBJ2-6,CATNYLAGANVLTF
TRBV2,TRBJ1-4,CASSQDRFNEKLFF
TRBV29-1,TRBJ2-7,CSAQGREGSYEQYF
TRBV19,TRBJ2-5,CASRATVWSQETQYF
TRBV7-3,TRBJ1-6,CASSLKPGGSYNSPLHF
TRBV25-1,TRBJ1-2,CASSVTGGHGYTF
TRBV7-6,TRBJ2-7,CASSPGLGGGYSYEQYF
TRBV4-1,TRBJ2-7,CASSLRTSGVFEQYF
TRBV13,TRBJ1-1,CASSPLGDRGSTEAFF
TRBV28,TRBJ1-2,CASSPGGQTYYGYTF
TRBV7-2,TRBJ1-2,CASSVDRSGYTF
TRBV10-3,TRBJ2-7,CAITGGAGRGSYEQYF
TRBV7-9,TRBJ1-3,CASSLTGRPSGNTIYF
TRBV19,TRBJ2-3,CASSTWTAGDLTDTQYF
TRBV5-1,TRBJ1-1,CASSFSRESKAFF
TRBV10-3,TRBJ2-5,CAIQAPYQETQYF
TRBV5-1,TRBJ2-1,CASSPDRGYNEQFF
TRBV6-5,TRBJ2-7,CASSYTRQGFSYEQYF
TRBV5-1,TRBJ1-1,CASSAGTDNTEAFF
TRBV6-1,TRBJ1-1,CASSEGRGFVGAFF
TRBV9,TRBJ1-1,CASSVAQGFTEAFF
TRBV5-1,TRBJ1-5,CASSLWTDQPQHF
TRBV11-1,TRBJ1-2,CASSYDTGRDYGYTF